Below are 27 T cell receptor beta chains sequenced from a single sample in a study of T-cell reconstitution after alpha-beta-depleted transplantation in children. This sample's TCRbeta library carried unique molecular identifier barcodes. TCRdb recomputed calls from the PCR reads with MiXCR, one row per CDR3 protein. The table includes around 15,000 distinct CDR3 sequences, around 8% detected once. The sequences come from PBMCs, mostly from graft donor cells, collected 60 days after TCRalphabeta/CD19-depleted stem cell transplant. The receptor source for this set is a boy younger than two who had a stem cell transplant for Wiskott-Aldrich syndrome, so the T cells may come from the graft donor.

The chain uses TRBV5-1 and TRBJ2-1, with TRBD2 matching over 7 bases. The CDR3 is 14 residues long. V lost 0 bases and J lost 4; bases outside the gene matches: 1. The germline CDR1 and CDR2 sequences are SGHRS and YFSETQ. CDR3 residues: CASSLDGRYNEQFF. The CDR3 DNA reads as TGCGCCAGCAGCTTGGACGGGAGGTACAATGAGCAGTTCTTC. Looking up the rest from reference TRBV5-1 and TRBJ2-1 gives the full variable domain: KAGVTQTPRYLIKTRGQQVTLSCSPISGHRSVSWYQQTPGQGLQFLFEYFSETQRNKGNFPGRFSGRQFSNSRSEMNVSTLELGDSALYLCASSLDGRYNEQFFGPGTRLTVL.

This clonotype was picked up many times. DNA for the CDR3: TGTGCCAGCAGGCCCAGGACTAGCGGGAGGAACTACAATGAGCAGTTCTTC. It yields the protein CASRPRTSGRNYNEQFF. V usage is TRBV28 and J usage is TRBJ2-1; TRBD2 matches at 14 bases. The V and J ends lost 6 bases and 3 bases, in that order; junction bases with no gene match: 7. Germline assignment: CDR1 MDHEN and CDR2 SYDVKM. The CDR3 spans 17 residues.

This sequence joins TRBV10-3 and TRBJ2-3; D may match TRBD1 or TRBD2 (5 bases each). V was pared by 8 bases and J by 4 bases, with 16 bases between. CDR3 length equals 14 residues. The V gene's germline CDR1 is ENHRY and CDR2 SYGVKD. CDR3 sequence (DNA): TGTGCCATCGCCGGGGCAGGAAGTCCAGATACGCAGTATTTT. Protein: CAIAGAGSPDTQYF.

This clonotype was detected a few times. V and J are TRBV5-1 and TRBJ2-5; maybe TRBD1 (5 bases). This CDR3 spans 14 amino acids. Germline assignment: CDR1 SGHRS and CDR2 YFSETQ. Trimming pared 4 bases from V and 3 bases from J, leaving 13 bases between. CDR3 loop: CASSPTLGEETQYF. The CDR3 DNA sequence: TGCGCCAGCAGCCCGACGCTAGGGGAAGAGACCCAGTACTTC.

This clonotype was recorded many times. The chain is built from TRBV7-2 and TRBJ2-2, with D unclear. Trimming took off 6 bases at V and 0 bases at J, with 8 bases between the two ends. The CDR3 is 14 residues long. CDR1 is SGHTA and CDR2 is FQGNSA in the germline V gene. CDR3 protein: CASRPVPNTGELFF. The CDR3 DNA reads as TGTGCCAGCAGACCCGTTCCGAACACCGGGGAGCTGTTTTTT.

This clonotype was seen repeatedly, ten times or more. This rearrangement joins TRBV15 to TRBJ2-3; D is unclear. V lost 1 base and J 4 bases, leaving 15 bases between the germline ends. Germline V CDR1 and CDR2: LNHNV, YYDKDF (reference sequence). The CDR3 totals 16 residues. This CDR3 reads CATSRGWKVGADTQYF. The CDR3 bases are TGTGCCACCAGCAGAGGCTGGAAAGTGGGCGCAGATACGCAGTATTTT.

This clonotype was found many times. The chain combines TRBV23-1 with TRBJ2-3; D perhaps matches TRBD2 (5 bases). TRBV23-1 is placed among ORFs of uncertain function. V was pared by 4 bases and J by 2 bases, with 16 bases between. The CDR3 totals 16 residues. This chain's CDR3 is CASSPAYKRHTDTQYF. The CDR3 DNA sequence: TGCGCCAGCAGTCCTGCTTATAAGCGGCACACAGATACGCAGTATTTT.

This clonotype is categorized as medium-sized (0.01 to 0.1%). V usage is TRBV20-1 and J usage is TRBJ2-1; D unresolved. CDR1 and CDR2 (germline): DFQATT, SNEGSKA (reference sequence). V was cut by 0 bases and J by 2 bases, with 8 bases left in between. CDR3 length: 14 amino acids. Written as DNA, the CDR3 is TGCAGTGCTAGAGACCGGTACACCTACAATGAGCAGTTCTTC. Protein sequence: CSARDRYTYNEQFF.

This clonotype appeared a few times. The chain has TRBV5-1 and TRBJ2-1; no definite D call. Germline V CDR1 and CDR2: SGHRS, YFSETQ. Trimming removed 0 bases from V and 2 bases from J, with 3 bases in between. CDR3 length equals 13 residues. CDR3 DNA sequence: TGCGCCAGCAGCTTGGCTACCTACAATGAGCAGTTCTTC. Amino acids: CASSLATYNEQFF.

The V call is TRBV20-1, the J call TRBJ1-1; D uncertain. Germline V lookup: CDR1 DFQATT, CDR2 SNEGSKA (reference sequence). V lost 5 bases and J 2 bases, leaving 15 bases between the germline ends. The CDR3 covers 14 residues. The CDR3 coding sequence is TGCAGTGCTGGGCGAAGGACGGCTAACACTGAAGCTTTCTTT. Translation gives CSAGRRTANTEAFF.

This clonotype showed up just a few times. The chain combines TRBV6-5 with TRBJ2-1; 7 bases fit TRBD2. Germline values: CDR1 MNHEY, CDR2 SVGAGI. The length of the CDR3 is 16 residues. V was pared by 0 bases and J by 3 bases, with 5 bases of the junction left unmatched. DNA of the CDR3: TGTGCCAGCAGTTACTCGCGGGAGTTTTACTACAATGAGCAGTTCTTC. Encoded protein: CASSYSREFYYNEQFF.

This clonotype counts as medium-sized. V gene TRBV14 combines with J gene TRBJ2-7; 8 bases are shared with TRBD1. J was trimmed by 3 bases and V by 4 bases; bases with no gene match: 5. The length of the CDR3 is 14 residues. Per germline, CDR1 SGHDN and CDR2 FVKESK. The CDR3 DNA reads TGTGCCAGCAGCCGCGGTGGACAGGGCTACGAGCAGTACTTC. This sequence encodes CASSRGGQGYEQYF.

This clonotype was recorded many times. The chain is built from TRBV4-1 and TRBJ2-7; possible D gene TRBD2, 5 bases. The CDR3 contains 15 residues. V was shortened by 1 base and J by 7 bases, with 17 bases between the two germline ends. CDR1 and CDR2 (germline): MGHRA, YSYEKL. CDR3 in amino acids: CASSQVCRRLGEQYF. CDR3 sequence (DNA): TGCGCCAGCAGCCAAGTATGTAGGAGGTTGGGAGAGCAGTACTTC.

This clonotype was recorded a few times. This chain uses TRBV3-1 with TRBJ2-3; possible D gene TRBD2, 5 bases. The CDR3 covers 17 residues. Per the germline V gene, CDR1 is LGHDT and CDR2 is YNNKEL (reference sequence). V was pared by 0 bases and J by 1 base, with 14 bases between. CDR3 nucleotide sequence: TGTGCCAGCAGCCAAGAACTAGTAATCTCGGGCACAGATACGCAGTATTTT. Translated, it gives CASSQELVISGTDTQYF.

Ten or more counts support this clonotype. The chain employs TRBV11-2 and TRBJ1-1; 7 positions agree with TRBD1. The CDR3 is 13 amino acids. V lost 0 bases, J lost 10 bases, and 5 bases stayed unmatched. From germline, CDR1 is SGHAT and CDR2 FQNNGV. The CDR3 bases are TGTGCCAGCAGCTTAGATCATTGGGACAGAGCTTTCTTT. Translation gives CASSLDHWDRAFF.

This clonotype occurred once. The junction differs from germline at one of its ends, possibly a read error. This chain joins TRBV2 and TRBJ1-2, with D uncertain. Germline assignment: CDR1 SNHLY and CDR2 FYNNEI. The CDR3 has 12 residues. CDR3 coding DNA: TGTACCAGCAAGCAGGACGACTATGGCTACACCTTC. Its translation: CTSKQDDYGYTF. Together with reference TRBV2 and TRBJ1-2, the CDR3 gives the full variable domain: EPEVTQTPSHQVTQMGQEVILRCVPISNHLYFYWYRQILGQKVEFLVSFYNNEISEKSEIFDDQFSVERPDGSNFTLKIRSTKLEDSAMYFCTSKQDDYGYTFGSGTRLTVV.

Many counts were recorded for this clonotype. The chain combines TRBV15 with TRBJ2-7; maybe TRBD2 (5 bases). Trimming cost V 2 bases and J 6 bases, with 17 bases left between them. The CDR3 loop spans 15 amino acids. Germline V gene data show CDR1 as LNHNV and CDR2 as YYDKDF (reference sequence). The CDR3 bases are TGTGCCACCAGCAGATCCGAGCGAGCGGTCCGCGAGCAGTACTTC. Encoded protein: CATSRSERAVREQYF.

This clonotype appeared a few times. J is TRBJ1-5 and V is TRBV20-1, with 9 positions matching TRBD1. J was trimmed by 7 bases and V by 1 base; bases with no gene match: 5. The CDR3 is made up of 14 amino acids. The V gene's germline CDR1 is DFQATT and CDR2 SNEGSKA (reference sequence). CDR3 coding DNA: TGCAGTGCTAGAGGGGACAGGGTGGGGCAGCCCCAGCATTTT. It encodes CSARGDRVGQPQHF.

This clonotype was counted a few times. The rearrangement uses TRBV18 and TRBJ1-1; a weak D match, TRBD1 (5 bases). V dropped 6 bases and J dropped 3 bases, with 8 bases sitting between them. CDR1 is KGHSH, CDR2 LQKENI, per germline. CDR3 length: 12 amino acids. The CDR3 region is CASSPGYTEAFF. CDR3 sequence (DNA): TGTGCCAGCTCTCCAGGGTACACTGAAGCTTTCTTT.

This clonotype has only a few counts. V is TRBV20-1 and J is TRBJ2-7, with D possibly being TRBD2 (5 bases). The V and J ends lost 4 bases and 5 bases respectively, with 15 bases between them. CDR1 and CDR2 from the germline V gene are DFQATT and SNEGSKA (reference sequence). This CDR3 is 13 amino acids long. The CDR3 nucleotides read TGCAGTGCTATGAGAGTTTCGGGGAACGAGCAGTACTTC. It yields the protein CSAMRVSGNEQYF.

This clonotype was found a few times. One end of the junction fails to match germline, which may point to a read error. The chain employs TRBV20-1 and TRBJ2-4, with 7 bases fitting TRBD1. The CDR3 is 13 residues long. Germline CDR1 reads DFQATT; CDR2 reads SNEGSKA (reference sequence). CDR3 region: CSARRRDREKEDF. The CDR3 coding sequence is TGCAGTGCTAGACGCCGTGACAGGGAAAAAGAGGACTTC.

Note on this clonotype: Just one base apart from a much larger clone, this may be a read error. The chain recombines TRBV7-3 with TRBJ2-3; TRBD1 agrees at 8 bases. Per germline, CDR1 SGHTA and CDR2 FQGTGA. This CDR3 contains 14 residues. CDR3 bases: TGTGCCAGCGGCTTGACAGGGGGCACAGATACGCAGTATTTT. It yields the protein CASGLTGGTDTQYF.

This clonotype was seen at least ten times. The rearrangement joins TRBV20-1 to TRBJ2-1; no definite D call. Between the trimmed V and J ends, which lost 6 bases and 7 bases, there was a span of 16 bases. The CDR3 runs to 13 residues. Germline values: CDR1 DFQATT, CDR2 SNEGSKA (reference sequence). The CDR3 DNA follows: TGCAGTGCCACTACTCTGGATAGGAATGAGCAGTTCTTC. Translated, it gives CSATTLDRNEQFF.

This clonotype occurred a few times. J is TRBJ1-5 and V is TRBV6-1; tentative D call: TRBD1 (6 bases). Germline-derived CDR1 and CDR2 are MNHNS and SASEGT. There are 16 residues in the CDR3. Trimming stripped 6 bases from V and 6 bases from J, with 21 bases between. The CDR3 spells CASRKSGGGYGQPQHF. DNA of the CDR3: TGTGCCAGCAGGAAATCTGGAGGGGGGTACGGTCAGCCCCAGCATTTT.

In its sample, this clonotype was seen a few times. The chain combines TRBV10-3 with TRBJ1-5, with 9 bases that match TRBD1. Germline lookup yields CDR1 ENHRY and CDR2 SYGVKD. The CDR3 is 15 amino acids. V shed 6 bases and J 4 bases; nucleotides not matched to a gene: 7. CDR3 amino acids: CAISPGTGYNQPQHF. The CDR3 bases are TGTGCCATCAGCCCCGGGACAGGGTATAATCAGCCCCAGCATTTT.

In its sample, this clonotype was seen a few times. The chain joins TRBV9 to TRBJ2-1, with TRBD2 identical over 7 bases. Looked up from germline, CDR1 is SGDLS and CDR2 is YYNGEE. This CDR3 has 18 residues. Trimming at V came to 0 bases and at J to 0 bases, leaving 9 bases not matched to a gene. Written as DNA, the CDR3 is TGTGCCAGCAGCGTAGGTAGCGGGCGCCCAAGCTCCTACAATGAGCAGTTCTTC. The encoded protein is CASSVGSGRPSSYNEQFF.

This clonotype came up many times. V is TRBV7-9 and J is TRBJ2-7, with a possible D match to TRBD2 (6 bases). CDR1 is SEHNR and CDR2 is FQNEAQ in the germline V gene (reference sequence). This CDR3 contains 14 residues. Trimming took 5 bases from V and 0 from J, leaving 11 bases between them. As DNA, the CDR3 is TGTGCCAGCAGCGGGACTTACTACTCCTACGAGCAGTACTTC. The encoded protein is CASSGTYYSYEQYF. The entire variable domain, with the rest obtained from reference TRBV7-9 and TRBJ2-7, is as follows: DTGVSQNPRHKITKRGQNVTFRCDPISEHNRLYWYRQTLGQGPEFLTYFQNEAQLEKSRLLSDRFSAERPKGSFSTLEIQRTEQGDSAMYLCASSGTYYSYEQYFGPGTRLTVT.